This T cell receptor beta chain is from a study of blood T cell repertoires in COVID-19. Background on the study: COVID-19 samples collected from the United States, Italy and Spain covered acute and convalescent phases.

This clone was found a few times. Authors' analysis steps: Estimation of nucleated cell counts relied on the amplification of reference gene primers. Only in-frame clones appear in the TCRdb table, and some are missing; sequencing was by immunoSEQ multiplex PCR. V and J calls and clone size are copied from that table; D and trimming were computed from the DNA. This sample has about 200,000 clones, with around 80% found just once. V lost 7 bases to trimming and J lost 3 bases; unmatched junction nucleotides: 7. Germline V gene lookup returns CDR1 LNHDA and CDR2 SQIVND (reference sequence). There are 14 residues in the CDR3.

Sample: peripheral blood. The clonotype comes from a woman in her 70s with acute or convalescent COVID-19. V gene TRBV19 combines with J gene TRBJ1-1, with 8 bases matching TRBD1. The CDR3 spells CASTRQGQDTEAFF. In DNA form, the CDR3 reads TGTGCCAGTACCCGACAGGGGCAGGACACTGAAGCTTTCTTT. Using reference TRBV19 and TRBJ1-1 for the parts outside the CDR3, the full variable domain is DGGITQSPKYLFRKEGQNVTLSCEQNLNHDAMYWYRQDPGQGLRLIYYSQIVNDFQKGDIAEGYSVSREKKESFPLTVTSAQKNPTAFYLCASTRQGQDTEAFFGQGTRLTVV.